This is a list of T cell receptor beta chains from one sample in a study of blood T cell repertoires in COVID-19. Profiling relied on immunoSEQ multiplex PCR, and the TCRdb table lists in-frame clones only, not all of them. The table includes some 74,000 clones, roughly 80% detected once. The sequenced sample was peripheral blood. All receptors derive from a man older than 75 with acute or convalescent COVID-19. Each CDR3 is given with its conserved first and last residue. Fields, in order: J gene, clone size, D gene, V gene, CDR3 DNA, CDR3 protein. The D gene is left open where the match is weak. Not all rows give a size; the values are once, few, many and, for expanded clones, a class.

TRBJ2-2	NA	NA	TRBV6-6	TGTGCCAGCAGTTACTCTTGGCAGGCAAGCGGGGAGCTGTTTTTT	CASSYSWQASGELFF
TRBJ2-4	NA	NA	TRBV19	TGTGCCAGTAGTAGGACAGCTCAAGCCAAAAACATTCAGTACTTC	CASSRTAQAKNIQYF
TRBJ2-1	NA	TRBD1	TRBV24-1	TGTGCCACCAGTGACTCGAGACAGGGGGTAGTCAATGAGCAGTTCTTC	CATSDSRQGVVNEQFF
TRBJ2-5	NA	NA	TRBV12-5	TGTGCTAGTGGTTTGTACGGCCAGGGGAAAGAGACCCAGTACTTC	CASGLYGQGKETQYF
TRBJ2-2	NA	TRBD2	TRBV14	TGTGCCAGCAGCCAGGGGACTAGTCAGTACACCGGGGAGCTGTTTTTT	CASSQGTSQYTGELFF
TRBJ1-5	NA	TRBD1	TRBV6-6	TGTGCCAGCAGTCCGTTCTGGGGACAGGGGGCTCAGGGCGGTCAGCCCCAGCATTTT	CASSPFWGQGAQGGQPQHF
TRBJ2-7	NA	TRBD1	TRBV15	TGTGCCACCAGCAGAGATGGGACAGGGCTCGAGCAGTACTTC	CATSRDGTGLEQYF
TRBJ1-3	NA	NA	TRBV5-1	TGCGCCAGCAGCAGCGGTAGGGCGAACACCATATATTTT	CASSSGRANTIYF
TRBJ2-5	NA	NA	TRBV5-6	TGTGCCAGCAGCTTGAGCGCAGGGAGGAAGACCCAGTACTTC	CASSLSAGRKTQYF
TRBJ2-3	NA	NA	TRBV18	TGTGCCAGCTCACCACTGGACGGGAAATCTAGCACAGATACGCAGTATTTT	CASSPLDGKSSTDTQYF
TRBJ2-7	NA	TRBD1	TRBV13	TGTGCCAGCAGCTTAGGACAGGGGGACCTCTACGAGCAGTACTTC	CASSLGQGDLYEQYF
TRBJ1-2	NA	NA	TRBV5-5	TGTGCCAGCAGCGCCTTTTTGGGGGGGAGTTATGGCTACACCTTC	CASSAFLGGSYGYTF
TRBJ2-7	NA	TRBD1	TRBV29-1	TGCAGCGTTGACGCCGGGACAGGGTCCTACGAGCAGTACTTC	CSVDAGTGSYEQYF
TRBJ2-6	NA	NA	TRBV14	TGTGCCAGCAGCCTGCGACTGATCTCTGGGGCCAACGTCCTGACTTTC	CASSLRLISGANVLTF
TRBJ1-3	NA	TRBD1	TRBV7-6	TGTGCCAGCAGCCCGGGACAGGGAAACACCATATATTTT	CASSPGQGNTIYF
TRBJ1-2	NA	TRBD1	TRBV28	TGTGCCAGCGGGGACAGGGCAAACTATGGCTACACCTTC	CASGDRANYGYTF
TRBJ2-5	NA	TRBD2	TRBV5-1	TGCGCCAGCAGCTTTTTAGCGGGGGGTCAAGAGACCCAGTACTTC	CASSFLAGGQETQYF
TRBJ1-2	once	NA	TRBV3-1/TRBV3-2	TGTGCCAGCAGCCCGACCCCGGACAGCTCCTATGGCTACACCTTC	CASSPTPDSSYGYTF
TRBJ2-5	NA	NA	TRBV7-2	TGTGCCAGCAGCTTAGGGAGGGAGACCCAGTACTTC	CASSLGRETQYF
TRBJ1-5	NA	TRBD1	TRBV19	TGTGCCAGTAGTATAGTCCGAGGGACAGACCATCAGCCCCAGCATTTT	CASSIVRGTDHQPQHF
TRBJ2-7	NA	TRBD2	TRBV5-1	TGCGCCAGCAGCTTGACTAGCGGGAGCAGCGAGCAGTACTTC	CASSLTSGSSEQYF
TRBJ2-3	once	NA	TRBV28	TGTGCCAGCAGTTTAGCCACAGCGGGCACAGATACGCAGTATTTT	CASSLATAGTDTQYF
TRBJ1-6	few	TRBD1	TRBV7-3	TGTGCCAGCAGCTCGAGCGGGACAGGGAACTCACCCCTCCACTTT	CASSSSGTGNSPLHF
TRBJ2-7	few	TRBD1	TRBV18	TGTGCCAGCTCACCAGCGGGACAGGTCTCCTACGAGCAGTACTTC	CASSPAGQVSYEQYF
TRBJ2-1	NA	TRBD2	TRBV28	TGTGCCACAAGGACTAGCGGGCGACGCTCCTACAATGAGCAGTTCTTC	CATRTSGRRSYNEQFF
TRBJ1-5	NA	NA	TRBV6-5	TGTGCCAGCAGTTACCGTGAGAGACTGGAGCCCCAGCATTTT	CASSYRERLEPQHF
TRBJ2-2	NA	TRBD2	TRBV9	TGTGCCAGCAGCGTAGACGAGACTAGCGGGAGGACCGGGGAGCTGTTTTTT	CASSVDETSGRTGELFF
TRBJ2-1	NA	TRBD2	TRBV30	TGTGCCTGGAGTGTCGCTAGCGGGGGGGCCGCTGAGCAGTTCTTC	CAWSVASGGAAEQFF
TRBJ1-2	NA	TRBD1	TRBV3-1/TRBV3-2	TGTGCCAGCAGCCAAGGAGGGGGCCGAGGCTACACCTTC	CASSQGGGRGYTF
TRBJ1-1	NA	NA	TRBV27	TGTGCCAGCAGTTCCTTACATGTTAGCGAGATGAACACTGAAGCTTTCTTT	CASSSLHVSEMNTEAFF
TRBJ1-1	NA	NA	TRBV18	TGTGCCAGCTCACCACCGTCTATGAACACTGAAGCTTTCTTT	CASSPPSMNTEAFF